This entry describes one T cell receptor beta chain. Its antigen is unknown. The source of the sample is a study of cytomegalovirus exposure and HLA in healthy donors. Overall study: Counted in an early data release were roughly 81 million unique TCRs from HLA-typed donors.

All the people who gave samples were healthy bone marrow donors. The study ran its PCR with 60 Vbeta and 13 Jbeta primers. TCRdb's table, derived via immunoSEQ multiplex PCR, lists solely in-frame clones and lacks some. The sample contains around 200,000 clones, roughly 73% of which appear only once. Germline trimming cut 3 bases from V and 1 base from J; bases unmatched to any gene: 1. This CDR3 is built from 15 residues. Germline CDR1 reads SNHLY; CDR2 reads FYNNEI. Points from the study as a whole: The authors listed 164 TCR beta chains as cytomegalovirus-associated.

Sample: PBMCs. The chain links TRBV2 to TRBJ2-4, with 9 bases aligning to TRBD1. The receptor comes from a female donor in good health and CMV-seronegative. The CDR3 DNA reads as TGTGCCAGCAGTGACGGGACAGGGGCCAAAAACATTCAGTACTTC. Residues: CASSDGTGAKNIQYF.